Following are 12 T cell receptor beta chains from one sample sequenced in a study of T cell responses to AZD1222 COVID-19 vaccine. The protocol was immunoSEQ multiplex PCR, while the TCRdb copy is restricted to in-frame clones and leaves out a portion. The sample includes roughly 100,000 clones, roughly 92% of them seen just once. The sample here was peripheral blood, taken on day 0 of AZD1222 vaccination. These TCRs come from an adult in good health.

The chain recombines TRBV2 with TRBJ1-3; 9 bases map to TRBD1. The germline V gene has CDR1 SNHLY and CDR2 FYNNEI. The CDR3 length is 14 residues. V shed 10 bases and J 4 bases; nucleotides not matched to a gene: 8. CDR3 sequence: CATGTGRSGNTIYF. CDR3 nucleotide sequence: TGTGCCACAGGGACAGGGCGGTCCGGAAACACCATATATTTT.

This chain links TRBV29-1 with TRBJ1-2, with 7 bases fitting TRBD1. The CDR3 has 14 residues. Germline CDR1 is SQVTM and CDR2 is ANQGSEA. With V trimmed by 6 bases and J by 4 bases, 11 bases remained unmatched. CDR3 region: CSVIQGTGGYGYTF. CDR3 coding DNA: TGCAGCGTGATACAGGGGACCGGCGGCTATGGCTACACCTTC.

A note on this clone: A read error may account for a junction end that differs from germline. V and J are TRBV7-9 and TRBJ2-5; 7 nucleotides line up with TRBD1. The CDR3 consists of 14 residues. Germline V gene sequence: CDR1 SEHNR, CDR2 FQNEAQ (reference sequence). CDR3: CASSLFRVGQAHYF. The CDR3 DNA is TGTGCCAGCAGCTTATTCCGTGTCGGACAGGCCCATTACTTC. The full variable domain, its missing parts supplied by reference TRBV7-9 and TRBJ2-5, is DTGVSQNPRHKITKRGQNVTFRCDPISEHNRLYWYRQTLGQGPEFLTYFQNEAQLEKSRLLSDRFSAERPKGSFSTLEIQRTEQGDSAMYLCASSLFRVGQAHYFGPGTRLLVL.

The chain links TRBV18 to TRBJ2-7; D possibly matches TRBD1 or TRBD2 (5 bases each). The CDR3 sequence is 13 residues long. V was pared by 3 bases and J by 7 bases, with 13 bases between. Per germline, CDR1 KGHSH and CDR2 LQKENI. The chain's CDR3 is CASSPLVGEEQYF. The DNA of the CDR3 is TGTGCCAGCTCACCTCTTGTGGGGGAAGAGCAGTACTTC.

The chain combines TRBV2 with TRBJ1-2; D remains unclear. The CDR3 runs to 13 residues. The V gene lost 4 bases and the J gene lost 1 base, with 7 bases spanning the gap. Germline CDR1 SNHLY, CDR2 FYNNEI. The CDR3 DNA is TGTGCCAGCAGTGTTGGGGATAACTATGGCTACACCTTC. Amino acid sequence: CASSVGDNYGYTF.

This clone was observed a single time. This chain joins TRBV7-6 and TRBJ2-4, with no clear D. The V gene lost 0 bases and the J gene lost 1 base, with 13 bases spanning the gap. Germline V gives CDR1 SGHVS, CDR2 FNYEAQ. This CDR3 comprises 17 residues. As DNA, the CDR3 is TGTGCCAGCAGCTTAGCGTTGGACCACAAGGCCAAAAACATTCAGTACTTC. The encoded protein is CASSLALDHKAKNIQYF.

This chain joins TRBV6-5 and TRBJ2-1; the match to TRBD1 covers 7 bases. Germline CDR1 is MNHEY and CDR2 is SVGAGI. Trimming at V came to 6 bases and at J to 6 bases, leaving 5 bases not matched to a gene. This CDR3 spans 13 amino acids. DNA of the CDR3: TGTGCCAGCAGGCGAACAGGGGTCAATGAGCAGTTCTTC. Its translation: CASRRTGVNEQFF.

The V and J genes are TRBV9 and TRBJ2-3; the match to TRBD2 covers 7 bases. From germline, CDR1 is SGDLS and CDR2 YYNGEE. There are 15 residues in the CDR3. V shed 0 bases, J shed 5 bases, and the junction held 6 bases outside the gene matches. The CDR3 DNA is TGTGCCAGCAGCGTAGGGGCGGGAGTCGGAGATACGCAGTATTTT. This gives the protein CASSVGAGVGDTQYF.

The chain is built from TRBV30 and TRBJ1-1; D is undetermined. Germline assignment: CDR1 GTSNPN and CDR2 SVGIG (reference sequence). The ends were cut back, 5 bases at V and 6 bases at J, with 7 bases in the middle. CDR3 length: 10 residues. CDR3 residues: CAWEDSEAFF. CDR3 coding DNA: TGTGCCTGGGAGGACTCTGAAGCTTTCTTT. Full variable domain (rest looked up from reference TRBV30 and TRBJ1-1): SQTIHQWPATLVQPVGSPLSLECTVEGTSNPNLYWYRQAAGRGLQLLFYSVGIGQISSEVPQNLSASRPQDRQFILSSKKLLLSDSGFYLCAWEDSEAFFGQGTRLTVV.

The V call is TRBV19, the J call TRBJ2-1, with a tentative D call TRBD2 (5 bases). The CDR3 extends over 14 amino acids. Trimming took 6 bases from V and 0 from J, leaving 9 bases between them. Per the germline V gene, CDR1 is LNHDA and CDR2 is SQIVND (reference sequence). The CDR3 sequence: CASRSGSSYNEQFF. CDR3 coding DNA: TGTGCCAGTAGGAGCGGAAGCTCCTACAATGAGCAGTTCTTC.

V usage is TRBV5-1 and J usage is TRBJ2-7, with D possibly being TRBD1 (5 bases). The length of the CDR3 is 14 residues. Trimming shortened V by 0 bases and J by 4 bases, and 11 bases separated the two germline ends. Germline V gene sequence: CDR1 SGHRS, CDR2 YFSETQ. Written as DNA, the CDR3 is TGCGCCAGCAGCTTGGAACAGGCCCCATACGAGCAGTACTTC. It specifies CASSLEQAPYEQYF.

This chain uses TRBV5-1 with TRBJ1-3; D is undetermined. CDR3 size: 15 residues. V lost 0 bases and J lost 0, with 7 bases in between. Germline V CDR1 and CDR2: SGHRS, YFSETQ. This CDR3 is CASSLGQSSGNTIYF. The CDR3 DNA reads as TGCGCCAGCAGCTTGGGTCAGAGCTCTGGAAACACCATATATTTT. Full variable domain (remainder filled in from reference TRBV5-1 and TRBJ1-3): KAGVTQTPRYLIKTRGQQVTLSCSPISGHRSVSWYQQTPGQGLQFLFEYFSETQRNKGNFPGRFSGRQFSNSRSEMNVSTLELGDSALYLCASSLGQSSGNTIYFGEGSWLTVV.